Following are 20 T cell receptor beta chains from one sample sequenced in a study of cytomegalovirus exposure and HLA in healthy donors. The primer mix had 60 Vbeta and 13 Jbeta primers. The repertoire was sequenced with immunoSEQ multiplex PCR; TCRdb's copy has only in-frame clones and lacks some. The sample yields 100,000 or so clones, roughly 82% seen once. The sample consisted of PBMCs. The receptors come from a woman aged 18-29 years in good health and CMV-seronegative.

V is TRBV6-1 and J is TRBJ2-2; D remains unclear. V shed 8 bases and J shed 3 bases, with 13 bases lying between them. The CDR3 has 14 residues. Germline-derived CDR1 and CDR2 are MNHNS and SASEGT. The CDR3 is CASRTGWDTGELFF. In DNA form, the CDR3 reads TGTGCCAGCCGTACGGGTTGGGACACCGGGGAGCTGTTTTTT.

The J gene is TRBJ1-1, the V gene TRBV19; TRBD1 agrees at 7 bases. This CDR3 region has 13 residues. CDR1 LNHDA and CDR2 SQIVND come from the germline V gene (reference sequence). With 3 bases clipped from V and 5 bases from J, the junction kept 3 bases outside the gene matches. In nucleotides, the CDR3 is TGTGCCAGTAGTATTGCCAGGGGGACTGAAGCTTTCTTT. Amino acid sequence: CASSIARGTEAFF.

The rearrangement uses TRBV6-6 and TRBJ2-3, with a tentative D call TRBD1 (8 bases). In germline, CDR1 is MNHNY, CDR2 SVGAGI (reference sequence). CDR3 length equals 16 residues. V gave up 2 bases and J gave up 3 bases, with 15 bases separating them. The CDR3 DNA is TGTGCCAGCAGTTACAGCGGGACAGGTGCGACAGATACGCAGTATTTT. Residues: CASSYSGTGATDTQYF.

This chain links TRBV5-6 with TRBJ2-1, with 7 positions matching TRBD1. The CDR3 has 17 residues. The J segment lost 3 bases and the V segment lost 0 bases, leaving 9 bases of the junction unmatched. Per the germline V gene, CDR1 is SGHDT and CDR2 is YYEEEE. The CDR3 DNA is TGTGCCAGCAGCTTGGGGCTCCAGGGGGACGTCTACAATGAGCAGTTCTTC. It translates to CASSLGLQGDVYNEQFF. The whole variable domain, remainder taken from reference TRBV5-6 and TRBJ2-1, is DAGVTQSPTHLIKTRGQQVTLRCSPKSGHDTVSWYQQALGQGPQFIFQYYEEEERQRGNFPDRFSGHQFPNYSSELNVNALLLGDSALYLCASSLGLQGDVYNEQFFGPGTRLTVL.

This sequence joins TRBV7-8 and TRBJ1-1; possibly TRBD1 for D (5 bases). Germline CDR1 is SGHVS and CDR2 is FQNEAQ. CDR3 length: 14 residues. V was trimmed by 3 bases and J by 4 bases, leaving 12 bases between them. CDR3 DNA: TGTGCCAGCAGCTTGGGGGGGGAGGGCACTGAAGCTTTCTTT. Translating it yields CASSLGGEGTEAFF.

The rearrangement joins TRBV7-9 to TRBJ1-3; D remains ambiguous. Germline loops: CDR1 SEHNR, CDR2 FQNEAQ (reference sequence). V lost 6 bases and J 4 bases, leaving 16 bases between the germline ends. The CDR3 length is 15 residues. The CDR3 nucleotides are TGTGCCAGCAGGATGACGCAGGAATTCGGAAACACCATATATTTT. This translates into CASRMTQEFGNTIYF.

The rearrangement uses TRBV9 and TRBJ2-2, with 11 bases matching TRBD1. The CDR3 is 15 residues long. Germline V lookup: CDR1 SGDLS, CDR2 YYNGEE. V dropped 3 bases and J dropped 7; count of bases not matched to a gene: 5. The CDR3 here is CASSARDRGNGELFF. DNA of the CDR3: TGTGCCAGCAGCGCCCGGGACAGGGGGAACGGGGAGCTGTTTTTT.

The V gene is TRBV11-2, the J gene TRBJ2-2; TRBD2 agrees at 8 bases. Germline-derived CDR1 and CDR2 are SGHAT and FQNNGV. The V and J ends lost 8 bases and 7 bases, in that order; junction bases with no gene match: 15. This CDR3 region has 16 residues. The CDR3, as DNA: TGTGCCAGCCCTATCGCGGGGGGCAGCCGCGGCGGGGAGCTGTTTTTT. The encoded protein is CASPIAGGSRGGELFF.

This clone has just one count. The rearrangement joins TRBV7-2 to TRBJ1-3; D unclear. The germline gives CDR1 SGHTA, CDR2 FQGNSA. The CDR3 totals 16 residues. V was trimmed by 5 bases and J by 0 bases, leaving 14 bases between them. The DNA for the CDR3 is TGTGCCAGCAGCACATTCACGGGGTCCTCTGGAAACACCATATATTTT. Translated, it gives CASSTFTGSSGNTIYF. Using reference TRBV7-2 and TRBJ1-3 for the parts outside the CDR3, the full variable domain is GAGVSQSPSNKVTEKGKDVELRCDPISGHTALYWYRQSLGQGLEFLIYFQGNSAPDKSGLPSDRFSAERTGGSVSTLTIQRTQQEDSAVYLCASSTFTGSSGNTIYFGEGSWLTVV.

The rearrangement links TRBV5-1 to TRBJ1-3; D not resolved. Germline CDR1 is SGHRS and CDR2 is YFSETQ. V was clipped by 5 bases and J by 2 bases, with 11 bases between them. The CDR3 has 14 amino acids. CDR3 nucleotides: TGCGCCAGCAGTAACCGGGGTACTGGAAACACCATATATTTT. This encodes CASSNRGTGNTIYF.

The chain joins TRBV30 to TRBJ2-5; 9 bases line up with TRBD1. The J call may be mistaken, given a closer DNA end match to TRBJ2-7. The CDR3 has 13 residues. Germline values: CDR1 GTSNPN, CDR2 SVGIG (reference sequence). Written as DNA, the CDR3 is TGTGCCTGGCTGGACAGGGGCTCCTACGAGCAGTACTTC. Protein: CAWLDRGSYEQYF.

The rearrangement joins TRBV6-5 to TRBJ1-1; a possible D gene is TRBD1 (6 bases). V was pared by 6 bases and J by 0 bases, with 11 bases between. The CDR3 is 14 residues long. Germline V gene sequence: CDR1 MNHEY, CDR2 SVGAGI. The CDR3 DNA reads as TGTGCCAGCAGCCTGGGGGACATGAACACTGAAGCTTTCTTT. As protein: CASSLGDMNTEAFF.

The chain joins TRBV7-9 to TRBJ2-5, with D tentatively TRBD1 (6 bases). With the DNA end fitting TRBJ2-7 better, the J assignment may be wrong. The CDR3 extends over 15 amino acids. Per the germline V gene, CDR1 is SEHNR and CDR2 is FQNEAQ (reference sequence). DNA for the CDR3: TGTGCCAGCAACCGCCCCCAGGGGAACCATTACGAGCAGTACTTC. Protein product: CASNRPQGNHYEQYF.

The chain recombines TRBV6-1 with TRBJ2-6, with D perhaps TRBD1 (6 bases). The V and J ends lost 7 bases and 2 bases respectively, with 9 bases between them. The CDR3 has 14 amino acids. In germline, CDR1 is MNHNS, CDR2 SASEGT. This chain's CDR3 is CASNRDAGANVLTF. CDR3 nucleotide sequence: TGTGCCAGCAACAGGGATGCTGGGGCCAACGTCCTGACTTTC.

The chain links TRBV10-3 to TRBJ2-7, with 8 bases that match TRBD1. This CDR3 contains 12 residues. Trimming removed 10 bases from V and 2 bases from J; junction bases left unmatched: 4. CDR1 ENHRY and CDR2 SYGVKD come from the germline V gene. CDR3 DNA: TGTGCCACCCAGGGGGCGGCCTACGAGCAGTACTTC. This sequence encodes CATQGAAYEQYF.

The rearrangement links TRBV29-1 to TRBJ2-7; the D gene is possibly TRBD1 (6 bases). The CDR3 totals 16 residues. CDR1 and CDR2 from the germline V gene are SQVTM and ANQGSEA. CDR3: CRPGQGTPHPWREQYF. CDR3 sequence (DNA): TGCAGGCCGGGCCAAGGGACACCCCACCCTTGGAGGGAGCAGTACTTC.

The chain joins TRBV12-5 to TRBJ2-3; D not resolved. This CDR3 has 12 residues. Germline V gives CDR1 LGHNT, CDR2 FRNRAP. Between the trimmed V and J ends, which lost 0 bases and 6 bases, there was a span of 4 bases. CDR3 bases: TGTGCTAGTGGTTTGGTGAGGGATACGCAGTATTTT. It is translated as CASGLVRDTQYF.

This clone has more than one count but fewer than ten. The chain recombines TRBV14 with TRBJ1-1, with no clear D. With 1 base removed from V and 1 base from J, the gap between germline ends came to 7 bases. Germline values: CDR1 SGHDN, CDR2 FVKESK. The CDR3 is 14 residues long. DNA for the CDR3: TGTGCCAGCAGCCAAGGAGCACGGAACACTGAAGCTTTCTTT. This codes for CASSQGARNTEAFF.

This clone has only one observation. The chain couples TRBV25-1 to TRBJ1-4; D possibly corresponds to TRBD1 (6 bases). V gave up 6 bases and J gave up 3 bases, with 11 bases separating them. The CDR3 sequence is 14 residues long. CDR1 and CDR2 (germline): MGHDK, SYGVNS. The chain's CDR3 is CASRNRAANEKLFF. CDR3 coding DNA: TGTGCCAGCAGAAACAGGGCGGCTAATGAAAAACTGTTTTTT.

The rearrangement uses TRBV6-1 and TRBJ2-1; 11 bases line up with TRBD1. The germline V gene has CDR1 MNHNS and CDR2 SASEGT. V lost 7 bases to trimming and J lost 3 bases; unmatched junction nucleotides: 5. The CDR3 runs to 15 residues. CDR3 amino acids: CASTEGQGGYNEQFF. DNA of the CDR3: TGTGCCAGCACCGAGGGACAGGGGGGCTACAATGAGCAGTTCTTC.